This TCR beta chain was obtained from a study of vaccination effects on CD4 cells after COVID-19 (dated 2022 in TCRdb). For context, the study as a whole: Each participant got two doses of an mRNA SARS-CoV-2 vaccine, either BNT162b2 or mRNA-1273. Cultures from other donors in the study were sequenced with the Oncomine TCR Beta short-read assay on an Illumina iSeq 100. A total of 10 COVID-19 convalescent patients and a handful of SARS-CoV-2-naive healthy vaccine recipients were included in the full study. SARS-CoV-2 spike-specific CD4+ TCR repertoires from before and after mRNA vaccination were compared in COVID-19 convalescent patients and in infection-naive vaccine recipients. Points the paper makes about the study in general: In healthy vaccine recipients, vaccine-induced clones were almost all SARS-CoV-2 mono-reactive, with only 1 of 255 being cross-reactive with common cold coronaviruses. Both infection-induced and vaccine-induced clones contracted markedly at late post-vaccination timepoints, which is consistent with waning T cell responses. The study was limited by a small number of convalescent patients, and early post-infection timepoints were lacking.

V loses 5 bases, J loses 0 bases, and the germline ends lie 10 bases apart. For CDR1 and CDR2, the germline V gene lists MDHEN and SYDVKM. The CDR3 runs 14 residues from the cysteine to the phenylalanine. Only the CDR3 part of the read is kept: 42 bases, read in frame from the first base. This clone was observed once. Its antigen is unknown. Base qualities are missing; no much larger clone stands one base away. In the ViraFEST assay, PBMC were stimulated with viral peptide pools, and antigen-specific CD4+ T cell clonotypes were then identified by expansion using TCR sequencing. After 10 to 11 days of culture, CD4+ T cells were isolated with the EasySep CD4+ T cell isolation kit. None of the healthy vaccine recipients had a prior SARS-CoV-2 infection, which was confirmed by nucleocapsid antibody tests that came back negative both before and after vaccination. Roughly 1.9 million PBMC per well were cultured with approximately 10 ug/ml peptides in IMDM containing approximately 4.6% human AB serum, approximately 10 IU/ml IL-2 and gentamicin. On days 3 and 7, half of the culture medium was replaced with fresh IL-2-containing medium. Each peptide stimulation condition was cultured in triplicate wells unless otherwise noted. PBMC were separated from whole blood using Ficoll-Paque Plus gradient centrifugation and were then either cryopreserved at -140C or used fresh. The spike proteins of SARS-CoV-2 and of the common cold coronaviruses HCoV-NL63, HCoV-OC43 and HCoV-229E were spanned by overlapping peptide pools. Genomic DNA was extracted from cultured CD4+ T cells with the QIAamp micro DNA kit.

Preparation of the library involved the immunoSEQ multiplex PCR assay. DNA from the cultured, isolated CD4+ T cells was subjected to TCR beta CDR3 sequencing. For the original study's pipeline: Non-productive TCR sequences were discarded, and reads were trimmed to the CDR3 region, with only CDR3s of 7 or more amino acids retained. The MANAFEST web app was used to identify antigen-specific clonotypes by comparing expansion in peptide wells with expansion in reference cultures. To be called positive, a clone needed expansion at FDR<0.05 compared with the reference and with all other wells, an odds ratio greater than 5, and a frequency greater than 0.1% in two replicate wells. A clonotype was called cross-reactive if it was significantly expanded both in SARS-CoV-2 spike wells and in at least one common cold coronavirus spike condition. CDR3 similarity was assessed by Levenshtein distance with the stringdist R package, and unrooted trees were built with ape in R 3.6.1. The table comes from immuneACCESS by way of TCRdb, which keeps in-frame sequences with V and J called. Part of the clones is missing from these tables; in studies checked, under half for an unresolved V gene and the rest for unknown reasons. From that table come the V and J calls and clone size; the DNA was used to work out D and trimming. The sample table shows roughly 14,000 clones, and 76% are seen once. The leading ten clones occupy less than 30% of the sample.

Specimen: CD4+ T cells from PBMCs cultured with HCoV-229E spike peptides, collected before COVID-19 vaccination. What the cell subset or site label conveys for this sample: HCoV-229E spike overlapping peptide pool stimulation. This receptor was taken from a human donor who received a COVID-19 vaccine. The rearrangement joined TRBV28 to TRBJ1-1; TRBD1 is a possible D gene, resting on 5 matching bases. The base sequence is TGTGCCAGCAGTCCAGGGACGGTGAACACTGAAGCTTTCTTT. Protein translation: CASSPGTVNTEAFF.